This T cell receptor beta chain was sequenced for a study of blood T cell repertoires in COVID-19. Study overall: Sites in the United States, Italy and Spain provided acute and convalescent COVID-19 samples. PBMCs, B-cell-depleted T cells, or T cells were the source of the cDNA or gDNA that made up the material.

Methods used by the authors: The authors estimated nucleated cell counts from reference gene primer amplification. The method was immunoSEQ multiplex PCR; TCRdb's version includes in-frame clones alone and lacks a portion of them. The V and J calls and clone size were taken over from that table, and D and trimming were inferred from the DNA. The data contain 60,000 to 75,000 clones, 76% of them singletons. The CDR3 consists of 15 residues. Germline lookup yields CDR1 SGHDT and CDR2 YYEEEE. J was trimmed by 4 bases and V by 3 bases; bases with no gene match: 8. The V gene is TRBV5-6, the J gene TRBJ1-1; 8 bases align to TRBD1. Sequencing used peripheral blood. The receptor was derived from a woman in her forties or fifties with active or convalescent COVID-19. CDR3 amino acids: CASSYGQGGSTEAFF. The CDR3, as DNA: TGTGCCAGCAGCTATGGACAGGGAGGGAGCACTGAAGCTTTCTTT.